This is a list of T cell receptor beta chains from one sample in a study of blood T cell repertoires in COVID-19. Clones were read by immunoSEQ multiplex PCR, and TCRdb kept only the in-frame ones, dropping some. Of about 220,000 clones in the sample, 75% to 85% were seen once. Sequencing was done on a sample of peripheral blood. The origin of the receptors is a woman older than 75 with COVID-19, enrolled during active disease. Each CDR3 is given with its conserved first and last residue.

V gene,J gene,CDR3 protein
TRBV19,TRBJ1-5,CASNPGQGYQPQHF
TRBV25-1,TRBJ1-1,CASSDPRSAEAFF
TRBV2,TRBJ1-1,CASIEDTEAFF
TRBV30,TRBJ1-4,CAGGTGGKGGEKLFF
TRBV5-4,TRBJ1-1,CASSSTGPTEAFF
TRBV29-1,TRBJ1-3,CSAGGSSGNTIYF
TRBV3-1/TRBV3-2,TRBJ2-1,CASSRPWPASWNEQFF
TRBV6-5,TRBJ1-5,CASSSTGQGQPQHF
TRBV7-2,TRBJ1-5,CALGGSGQPQHF
TRBV2,TRBJ2-7,CASRQFYEQYF
TRBV29-1,TRBJ2-3,CSVGGLAAPTDTQYF
TRBV11-2,TRBJ2-1,CASSLARGFNEQFF
TRBV4-1,TRBJ2-5,CASSQPVQGTQETQYF
TRBV5-1,TRBJ1-5,CASSPGEINQPQHF
TRBV5-4,TRBJ2-3,CASSPPSRTDTQYF
TRBV7-9,TRBJ1-1,CASSLGINTEAFF
TRBV18,TRBJ1-1,CASSPSTGQNTEAFF